The 2 T cell receptor beta chains reported below all come from one sample, sequenced in a study of technical replicates of blood from a handful of donors. Assay used: immunoSEQ multiplex PCR; TCRdb lists only in-frame clones, some missing. This table holds nearly 80,000 clones, 92% found once. The source material was T cells isolated from PBMCs. Receptors were obtained from a human donor in good health.

J is TRBJ2-2 and V is TRBV2; 9 bases are a match to TRBD2. V was clipped by 3 bases and J by 5 bases; unmatched bases: 10. The CDR3 has 17 amino acids. Germline V gives CDR1 SNHLY, CDR2 FYNNEI. The DNA of the CDR3 is TGTGCCAGCAGTGAGACTAGCGGTGGGAGGGGAACCGGGGAGCTGTTTTTT. It is translated as CASSETSGGRGTGELFF.

The chain joins TRBV10-2 to TRBJ2-7; D call uncertain. Per germline, CDR1 WSHSY and CDR2 SAAADI. This CDR3 region has 14 residues. V gave up 3 bases and J gave up 3 bases, with 12 bases separating them. CDR3 DNA sequence: TGCGCCAGCAGTGACCGCCAGAAGAACTACGAGCAGTACTTC. It is translated as CASSDRQKNYEQYF.